Sequencing of this T cell receptor beta chain was carried out in a study of blood T cell repertoires in COVID-19 (TCRdb year 2020). For the wider study: Samples covering the acute and convalescent phases of COVID-19 were provided by collaborators in the United States, Italy and Spain. The prospective study material was composed of cDNA or gDNA derived from T cells, B-cell-depleted T cells, or PBMCs. Subjects who had been exposed to COVID-19, were actively infected with it, or had recovered from it provided the deeply sampled blood TCRbeta repertoires that made up the dataset. The repertoires were made available in a free public database intended to serve as a resource for research on the immune response to SARS-CoV-2. Samples were obtained from the ongoing ImmuneRACE study (first 160 participants) and from approximately 1,200 subjects provided by 6 global collaborators. Nearly every sample came with metadata listing a de-identified subject ID, COVID-19 status, age in years and sex. HLA class I and class II types, where available, came from metadata supplied by the sample provider rather than from assay-based typing. What the work shows at the level of the full study, not this receptor alone: The amount of clinical and demographic metadata varied by source and participant and was provided uncurated.

With regard to this clone: Its antigen target is currently unknown. No much larger clone exists at a distance of one base, and base qualities are not known.

One collaborating source in Seattle enrolled patients while the patients were actively infected and followed the patients over time throughout the course of disease. Whole blood was collected in K2EDTA tubes by collaborating institutions according to the institutions' own protocols. For TCRbeta analysis, collaborators shipped samples as frozen whole blood, isolated PBMCs, or DNA extracted from either of those sample types. CDR1 and CDR2 were assigned from the germline V gene as KGHSH and LQKENI. The junction carries 19 bases between V and J, which are trimmed by 3 bases and 8 bases respectively. The CDR3, cysteine through phenylalanine, is 15 amino acids long. Only the CDR3 part of the read is kept: 45 bases, read in frame from the first base. TCRbeta CDR3 regions were amplified from genomic DNA using the immunoSEQ Assay, a bias-controlled multiplex PCR. As for the authors' bioinformatics: Nucleated cell counts per sample were estimated from amplification of reference gene primers within the assay. To quantify the absolute abundance of each unique TCRbeta CDR3 rearrangement, sequence reads were collapsed and filtered. Productive Simpson clonality was computed per sample as the square root of Simpson's diversity index over productive rearrangements. As stored in TCRdb, this immuneACCESS dataset retains in-frame rearrangements with V and J assigned. A fraction of the clones does not appear; measured against another copy, unresolved V genes explain less than half of the discrepancy, and the remainder lacks a known reason. V, J and clone size reflect that table, while D and trimming were determined from the DNA. This sample lists around 150,000 clones; less than 85% were detected once. The ten largest clones take up 7% of the sample.

Source material: peripheral blood. The rearranged chain carries TRBV18 and TRBJ1-2, with the D gene too uncertain to name. This sequence originates from a woman between 40 and 50 years old with COVID-19, enrolled during active disease. The nucleotide sequence reads TGTGCCAGCTCACCGCCGGTCAGGCAAAGAGGGGGCTACACCTTC. The resulting protein is CASSPPVRQRGGYTF.